This TCR beta chain was observed in a study of beta chain features in type 1 diabetes. The CDR3 is made up of 13 amino acids. Deletions cut 10 bases from V and 7 bases from J, with 19 bases between. The germline CDR1 and CDR2 sequences are PRHDT and FYEKMQ (reference sequence). Reverse transcription of all isolated RNA meant that expressed TCRB transcripts were sequenced. Sequencing used immunoSEQ multiplex PCR; TCRdb keeps in-frame clones, though not all of them. The table includes under 300,000 clones, about 7.8% detected once. Sequencing was performed on central memory CD4+ T cells from blood. The TCR originated in a woman under 30 in good health. V usage is TRBV13 and J usage is TRBJ1-1; D is perhaps TRBD1 (5 bases). The CDR3 DNA reads as TGTGCCATCCTCATCCCGAGGGGAGGTGAAGCTTTCTTT. It codes for CAILIPRGGEAFF.